The sequence of this T cell receptor (beta chain) was determined in a study of technical replicates of blood from several donors. This CDR3 comprises 12 residues. Germline V gives CDR1 SGHAT, CDR2 FQNNGV. V was clipped by 2 bases and J by 10 bases, with 9 bases between them. Measured with immunoSEQ multiplex PCR; TCRdb has only the in-frame clones, and not every one. The sample carries tens of thousands of clones, 92% recorded once. The chain has TRBV11-2 and TRBJ2-1; tentative D call: TRBD2 (5 bases). This TCR was recovered from a human donor in good health. The sequencing sample was made of T cells isolated from PBMCs. The DNA for the CDR3 is TGTGCCAGCAGCTTATCTCTAGCAGAGCAGTTCTTC. Amino acids: CASSLSLAEQFF.